The TCR beta chain under discussion was sequenced for a study of cytomegalovirus exposure and HLA in healthy donors. On the study more broadly: Tens of millions of unique TCR sequences came from HLA-typed donors in an early release. Study results and caveats: Certain sequence variants were highly shared and formed a cluster, and this cluster was likely a sequencing artifact. Fewer than 200 TCR beta chains were listed as cytomegalovirus-associated. Immune exposure data for these donors was limited to CMV serostatus.

The study ran its PCR with 60 Vbeta and 13 Jbeta primers. This table comes from immunoSEQ multiplex PCR, and its TCRdb copy is limited to in-frame clones, with some not included. This sample's table has about 140,000 clones. On this clone: The antigen remains undetermined.

The ends lost 1 base at V and 9 bases at J; junction bases unmatched: 8. Per germline, CDR1 SGHVS and CDR2 FNYEAQ. The CDR3 covers 15 residues. This chain joins TRBV7-6 and TRBJ2-1; 8 bases match TRBD2. Sequencing input: PBMCs. This clonotype originated in a woman between 18 and 30 years old in good health and CMV-seronegative. Written as DNA, the CDR3 is TGTGCCAGCAGCTTAGGAGCGGGAGTCTTAATTGAGCAGTTCTTC. This encodes CASSLGAGVLIEQFF. The full variable domain, its missing parts supplied by reference TRBV7-6 and TRBJ2-1, is GAGVSQSPRYKVTKRGQDVALRCDPISGHVSLYWYRQALGQGPEFLTYFNYEAQQDKSGLPNDRFSAERPEGSISTLTIQRTEQRDSAMYRCASSLGAGVLIEQFFGPGTRLTVL.